These 14 T cell receptor beta chains came from one sample sequenced in a study of blood T cell repertoires in COVID-19. TCRdb's copy holds only in-frame clones and misses some; the assay was immunoSEQ multiplex PCR. The top ten clones hold approximately 2.1% of a sample with 45,000 or so clones, over 70% of them seen once. Sequencing used peripheral blood. These receptors came from a woman aged 80 or over with COVID-19, enrolled during active disease.

J is TRBJ1-3 and V is TRBV7-9; D unresolved. CDR1 SEHNR and CDR2 FQNEAQ come from the germline V gene (reference sequence). There are 16 residues in the CDR3. Trimming left V 2 bases short and J 1 base short, with 12 bases between. The CDR3 DNA follows: TGTGCCAGCAGCTTAAATATCGGCGGTTCTGGAAACACCATATATTTT. Residues: CASSLNIGGSGNTIYF. The entire variable domain, with the rest obtained from reference TRBV7-9 and TRBJ1-3, is as follows: DTGVSQNPRHKITKRGQNVTFRCDPISEHNRLYWYRQTLGQGPEFLTYFQNEAQLEKSRLLSDRFSAERPKGSFSTLEIQRTEQGDSAMYLCASSLNIGGSGNTIYFGEGSWLTVV.

This clone appeared once. J is TRBJ1-1 and V is TRBV7-9; no clear D gene. The germline gives CDR1 SEHNR, CDR2 FQNEAQ (reference sequence). V was cut by 5 bases and J by 1 base, with 5 bases left in between. The CDR3 has 12 residues. The CDR3 region is CASSPQNTEAFF. Written as DNA, the CDR3 is TGTGCCAGCAGCCCCCAGAACACTGAAGCTTTCTTT.

The chain recombines TRBV12-3 or TRBV12-4 with TRBJ1-1; D is ambiguous. The CDR3 has 13 amino acids. The V gene lost 6 bases and the J gene lost 4 bases, with 12 bases spanning the gap. The CDR3 DNA reads as TGTGCCAGCAGCTACTACGCTCCCACTGAAGCTTTCTTT. Amino acids: CASSYYAPTEAFF.

The chain links TRBV4-1 to TRBJ2-5; D gene unclear. With 6 bases removed from V and 3 bases from J, the gap between germline ends came to 14 bases. Germline CDR1 is MGHRA and CDR2 is YSYEKL. This CDR3 is built from 14 residues. CDR3 in DNA: TGCGCCAGCAGTTATCAGCCTGGAGAAGAGACCCAGTACTTC. Amino acid sequence: CASSYQPGEETQYF.

The chain carries TRBV6-5 and TRBJ1-3; a weak D match, TRBD1 (6 bases). The V gene's germline CDR1 is MNHEY and CDR2 SVGAGI. The V end lost 8 bases, the J end lost 0 bases, and 11 bases lay between the germline ends. This CDR3 has 14 residues. The CDR3 DNA is TGTGCCAGCGAGGACAGCAACTCTGGAAACACCATATATTTT. Translated, it gives CASEDSNSGNTIYF.

V and J are TRBV12-3 or TRBV12-4 and TRBJ1-2, with TRBD1 as a possible D gene (6 bases). V lost 2 bases and J lost 7, with 11 bases in between. CDR3 length: 13 residues. The CDR3 loop is CASSLRRGGGYTF. The CDR3 DNA reads as TGTGCCAGCAGTTTACGCAGGGGTGGTGGCTACACCTTC.

The chain joins TRBV5-4 to TRBJ1-6, with 9 bases matching TRBD1. Germline V gene lookup returns CDR1 SGHNT and CDR2 YYREEE (reference sequence). CDR3 size: 15 residues. V shed 4 bases and J 7 bases; nucleotides not matched to a gene: 6. CDR3 protein: CASSGGTGRNSPLHF. In DNA form, the CDR3 reads TGTGCCAGCAGCGGGGGGACAGGGAGGAATTCACCCCTCCACTTT.

This rearrangement joins TRBV7-3 to TRBJ1-2; no reliable D call. The V gene lost 5 bases and the J gene lost 5 bases, with 15 bases spanning the gap. The V gene's germline CDR1 is SGHTA and CDR2 FQGTGA. There are 14 residues in the CDR3. The CDR3 coding sequence is TGTGCCAGCAGCCCAGGTGGCGGGGAGTATGGCTACACCTTC. It is translated as CASSPGGGEYGYTF.

As DNA, the CDR3 is TGCGCCAGCAGCTTGACTAGCGGGAGGGCCGGGGAGCTGTTTTTT. Protein sequence: CASSLTSGRAGELFF. The gene calls are TRBV5-1 and TRBJ2-2, with 13 bases aligning to TRBD2. The J segment lost 6 bases and the V segment lost 1 base, leaving 0 bases of the junction unmatched. Germline CDR1 is SGHRS and CDR2 is YFSETQ. This CDR3 spans 15 amino acids. The full variable domain, rest sourced from reference TRBV5-1 and TRBJ2-2, is KAGVTQTPRYLIKTRGQQVTLSCSPISGHRSVSWYQQTPGQGLQFLFEYFSETQRNKGNFPGRFSGRQFSNSRSEMNVSTLELGDSALYLCASSLTSGRAGELFFGEGSRLTVL.

By share, this clone counts as medium-sized. J is TRBJ2-7 and V is TRBV5-1; tentatively, D is TRBD1 (5 bases). Trimming left V 2 bases short and J 6 bases short, with 6 bases between. The CDR3 is made up of 11 amino acids. Looked up from germline, CDR1 is SGHRS and CDR2 is YFSETQ. CDR3 region: CASSFGAEQYF. The CDR3 DNA reads TGCGCCAGCAGCTTTGGGGCCGAGCAGTACTTC.

This clone was detected a few times. The chain uses TRBV9 and TRBJ2-7, with 8 bases aligning to TRBD2. With 4 bases clipped from V and 5 bases from J, the junction kept 14 bases outside the gene matches. Germline V gene lookup returns CDR1 SGDLS and CDR2 YYNGEE. There are 16 residues in the CDR3. The CDR3 reads CASSRTGGGNINEQYF. DNA of the CDR3: TGTGCCAGCAGCCGCACGGGCGGGGGGAATATCAACGAGCAGTACTTC.

J is TRBJ1-1 and V is TRBV1. TRBV1 is a pseudogene. CDR3 length equals 18 residues. CDR3 residues: CTSSRPPLGEQSNTEAFF. The CDR3 DNA reads as TGCACCAGCAGCCGCCCGCCGTTAGGAGAACAATCGAACACTGAAGCTTTCTTT.

V and J are TRBV4-1 and TRBJ2-7; TRBD2 aligns across 9 bases. Germline V gene sequence: CDR1 MGHRA, CDR2 YSYEKL. V was clipped by 1 base and J by 6 bases; unmatched bases: 13. The CDR3 length is 17 residues. The CDR3 bases are TGCGCCAGCAGCCAAGGGTCTAGCGGGAAAGGGGGGATCGAGCAGTACTTC. Its protein is CASSQGSSGKGGIEQYF.

The chain combines TRBV11-2 with TRBJ1-3, with 7 nucleotides matching TRBD1. The trim removed 4 bases at V and 2 bases at J, leaving 8 bases unmatched. Germline values: CDR1 SGHAT, CDR2 FQNNGV. The CDR3 is 16 amino acids. The chain's CDR3 is CASSSTTGNAGNTIYF. DNA of the CDR3: TGTGCCAGCAGCTCGACGACAGGGAATGCTGGAAACACCATATATTTT.